The clone carrying this T cell receptor (beta chain) has a count of ten or more. Its target is unknown. The sample belongs to a study of CD8 T cells in ankylosing spondylitis. The study, taken as a whole, reports: Several highly homologous variants formed a TCR beta motif that appeared characteristic of ankylosing spondylitis blood. Disease-linked clones displayed a CD8+ phenotype and appeared relatively rarely in peripheral blood.

Libraries for TCR beta were made by quantitative 5'-RACE with molecular barcodes. TCRdb processed the 5' RACE reads anew with MiXCR; each CDR3 protein has one entry. In the table there are around 210,000 distinct CDR3 sequences, 8% to 10% of which are singletons. J gave up 3 bases and V 0 bases, and 6 bases lay outside the gene matches. Germline CDR1 LGHNA, CDR2 YSLEER. The CDR3 spans 16 residues. The chain carries TRBV4-3 and TRBJ2-3; 7 bases map to TRBD2. The source of this sequence is a female donor with ankylosing spondylitis or in good health (not recorded which). The sequenced sample consisted of blood, either unsorted or a sorted T cell fraction (not recorded which). The CDR3 sequence is CASSQDRAGVTDTQYF. CDR3 nucleotide sequence: TGCGCCAGCAGCCAAGACAGGGCGGGAGTAACAGATACGCAGTATTTT.